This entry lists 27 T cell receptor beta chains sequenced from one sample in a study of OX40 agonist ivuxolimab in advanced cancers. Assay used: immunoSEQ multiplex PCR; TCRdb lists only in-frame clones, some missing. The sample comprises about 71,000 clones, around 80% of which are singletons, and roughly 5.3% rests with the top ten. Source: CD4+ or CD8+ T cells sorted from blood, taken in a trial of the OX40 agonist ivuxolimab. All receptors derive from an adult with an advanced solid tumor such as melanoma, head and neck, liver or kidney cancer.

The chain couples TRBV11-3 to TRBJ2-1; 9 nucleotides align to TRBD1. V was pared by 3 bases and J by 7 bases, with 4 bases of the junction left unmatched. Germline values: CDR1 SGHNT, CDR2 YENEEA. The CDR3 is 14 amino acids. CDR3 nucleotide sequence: TGTGCCAGCAGCTTTGGGACAGGGAATAATGAGCAGTTCTTC. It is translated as CASSFGTGNNEQFF.

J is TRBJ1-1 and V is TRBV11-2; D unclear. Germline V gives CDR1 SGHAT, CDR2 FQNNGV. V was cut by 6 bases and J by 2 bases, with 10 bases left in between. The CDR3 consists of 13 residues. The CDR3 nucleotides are TGTGCCAGCAGGTCCGGGGATAACACTGAAGCTTTCTTT. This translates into CASRSGDNTEAFF.

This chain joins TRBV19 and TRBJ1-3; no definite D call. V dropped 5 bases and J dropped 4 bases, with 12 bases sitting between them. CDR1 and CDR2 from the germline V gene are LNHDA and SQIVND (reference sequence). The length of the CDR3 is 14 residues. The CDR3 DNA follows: TGTGCCAGTAGTCCGCAGATCGGAGGAAACACCATATATTTT. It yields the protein CASSPQIGGNTIYF.

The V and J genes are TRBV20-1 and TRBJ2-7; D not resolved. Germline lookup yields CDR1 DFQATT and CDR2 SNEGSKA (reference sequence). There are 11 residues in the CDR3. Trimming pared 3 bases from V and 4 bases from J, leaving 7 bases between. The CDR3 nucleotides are TGCAGTGCTAGTCCGGGTTACGAGCAGTACTTC. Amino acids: CSASPGYEQYF.

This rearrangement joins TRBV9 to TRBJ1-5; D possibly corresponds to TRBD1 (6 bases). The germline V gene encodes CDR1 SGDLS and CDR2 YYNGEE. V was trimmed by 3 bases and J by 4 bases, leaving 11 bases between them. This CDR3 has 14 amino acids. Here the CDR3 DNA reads TGTGCCAGCAGCGCAGGGGACAAGAATCAGCCCCAGCATTTT. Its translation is CASSAGDKNQPQHF.

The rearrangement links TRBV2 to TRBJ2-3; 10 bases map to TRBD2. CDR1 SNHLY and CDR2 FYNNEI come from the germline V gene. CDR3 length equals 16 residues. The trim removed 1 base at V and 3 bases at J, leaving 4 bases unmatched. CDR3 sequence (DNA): TGTGCCAGCAGTGAAGAGGGTAGCGGGGGGACAGATACGCAGTATTTT. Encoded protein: CASSEEGSGGTDTQYF.

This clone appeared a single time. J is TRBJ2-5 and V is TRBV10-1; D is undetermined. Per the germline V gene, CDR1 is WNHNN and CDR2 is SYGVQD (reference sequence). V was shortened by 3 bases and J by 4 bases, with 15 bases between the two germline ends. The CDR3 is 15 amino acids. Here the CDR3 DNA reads TGCGCCAGCAGTGACCAAGGGAAGGTGGGAGAGACCCAGTACTTC. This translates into CASSDQGKVGETQYF.

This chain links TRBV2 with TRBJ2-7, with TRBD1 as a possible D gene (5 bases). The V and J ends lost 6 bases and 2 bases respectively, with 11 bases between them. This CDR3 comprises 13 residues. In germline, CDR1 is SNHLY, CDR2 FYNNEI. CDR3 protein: CASSHRGPYEQYF. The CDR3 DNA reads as TGTGCCAGCAGCCATAGGGGCCCCTACGAGCAGTACTTC.

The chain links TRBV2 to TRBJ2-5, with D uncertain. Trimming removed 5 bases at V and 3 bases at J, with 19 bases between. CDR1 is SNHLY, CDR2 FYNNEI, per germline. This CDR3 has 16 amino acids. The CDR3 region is CASSPRMARVKETQYF. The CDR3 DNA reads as TGTGCCAGCAGTCCACGTATGGCCCGCGTCAAAGAGACCCAGTACTTC.

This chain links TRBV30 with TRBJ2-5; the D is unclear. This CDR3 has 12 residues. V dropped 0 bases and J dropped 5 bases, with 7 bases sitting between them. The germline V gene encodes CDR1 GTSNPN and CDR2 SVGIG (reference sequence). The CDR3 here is CAWSVQRETQYF. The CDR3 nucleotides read TGTGCCTGGAGTGTACAACGGGAGACCCAGTACTTC.

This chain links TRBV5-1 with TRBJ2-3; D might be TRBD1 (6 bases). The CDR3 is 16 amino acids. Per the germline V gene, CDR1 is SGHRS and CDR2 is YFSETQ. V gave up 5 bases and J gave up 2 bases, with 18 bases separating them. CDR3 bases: TGCGCCAGCAGAAACTGGGGGCGGACCGACACAGATACGCAGTATTTT. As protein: CASRNWGRTDTDTQYF. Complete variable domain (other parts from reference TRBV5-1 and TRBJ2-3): KAGVTQTPRYLIKTRGQQVTLSCSPISGHRSVSWYQQTPGQGLQFLFEYFSETQRNKGNFPGRFSGRQFSNSRSEMNVSTLELGDSALYLCASRNWGRTDTDTQYFGPGTRLTVL.

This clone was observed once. The CDR3 reads CASKTSGSDEQFF. CDR3 nucleotides: TGCGCCAGCAAAACTAGCGGGAGTGATGAGCAGTTCTTC. The J gene is TRBJ2-1, the V gene TRBV10-2, with 11 bases identical to TRBD2. The CDR3 has 13 amino acids. After removal of 7 bases from V and 8 bases from J, the junction contained 4 bases not matched to a gene. Germline V gene sequence: CDR1 WSHSY, CDR2 SAAADI.

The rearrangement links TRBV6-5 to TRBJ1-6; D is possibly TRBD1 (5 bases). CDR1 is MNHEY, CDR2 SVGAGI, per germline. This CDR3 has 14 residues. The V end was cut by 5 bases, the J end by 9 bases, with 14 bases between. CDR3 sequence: CASSDLGTVSPLHF. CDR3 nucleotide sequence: TGTGCCAGCAGTGATTTGGGGACTGTTTCACCCCTCCACTTT.

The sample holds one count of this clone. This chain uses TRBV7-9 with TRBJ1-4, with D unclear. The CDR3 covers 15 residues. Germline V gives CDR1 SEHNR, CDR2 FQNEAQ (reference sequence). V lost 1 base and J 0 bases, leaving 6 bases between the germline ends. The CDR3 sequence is CASSLVPSTNEKLFF. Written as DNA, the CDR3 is TGTGCCAGCAGCTTAGTCCCCTCAACTAATGAAAAACTGTTTTTT.

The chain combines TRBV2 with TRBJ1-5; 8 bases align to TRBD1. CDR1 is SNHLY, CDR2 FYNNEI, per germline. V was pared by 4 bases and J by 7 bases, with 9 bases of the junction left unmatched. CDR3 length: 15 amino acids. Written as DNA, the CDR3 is TGTGCCAGCAGTGCATGGGGACAGGATCGACAGCCCCAGCATTTT. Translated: CASSAWGQDRQPQHF.

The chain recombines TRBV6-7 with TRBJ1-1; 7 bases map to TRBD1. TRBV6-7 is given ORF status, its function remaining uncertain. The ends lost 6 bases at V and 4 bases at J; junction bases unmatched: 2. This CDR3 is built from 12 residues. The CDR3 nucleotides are TGTGCCAGCAGACCAGGGGGCACTGAAGCTTTCTTT. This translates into CASRPGGTEAFF.

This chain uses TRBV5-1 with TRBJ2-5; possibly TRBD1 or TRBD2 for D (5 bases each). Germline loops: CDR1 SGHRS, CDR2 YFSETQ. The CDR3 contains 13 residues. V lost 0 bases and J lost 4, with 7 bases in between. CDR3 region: CASSLAGAETQYF. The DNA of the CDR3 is TGCGCCAGCAGCTTGGCCGGGGCAGAGACCCAGTACTTC.

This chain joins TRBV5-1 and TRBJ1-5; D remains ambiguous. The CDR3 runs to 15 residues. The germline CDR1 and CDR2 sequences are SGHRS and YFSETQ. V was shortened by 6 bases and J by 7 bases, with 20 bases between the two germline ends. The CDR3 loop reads CASTLEPGPHQPQHF. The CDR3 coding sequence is TGCGCCAGCACCCTCGAACCCGGCCCCCACCAGCCCCAGCATTTT. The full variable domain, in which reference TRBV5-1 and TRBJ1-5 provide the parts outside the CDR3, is KAGVTQTPRYLIKTRGQQVTLSCSPISGHRSVSWYQQTPGQGLQFLFEYFSETQRNKGNFPGRFSGRQFSNSRSEMNVSTLELGDSALYLCASTLEPGPHQPQHFGDGTRLSIL.

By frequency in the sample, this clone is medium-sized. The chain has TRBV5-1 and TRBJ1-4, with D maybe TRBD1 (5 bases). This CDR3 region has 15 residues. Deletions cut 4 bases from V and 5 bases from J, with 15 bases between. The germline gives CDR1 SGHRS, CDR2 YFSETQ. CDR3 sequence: CASSTQGPPNEKLFF. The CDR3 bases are TGCGCCAGCAGCACCCAGGGCCCCCCAAATGAAAAACTGTTTTTT.

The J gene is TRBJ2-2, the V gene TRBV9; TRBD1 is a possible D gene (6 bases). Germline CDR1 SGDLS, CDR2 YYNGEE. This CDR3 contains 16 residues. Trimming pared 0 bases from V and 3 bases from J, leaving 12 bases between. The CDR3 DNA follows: TGTGCCAGCAGCGTAGCATTCAGGGGATACACCGGGGAGCTGTTTTTT. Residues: CASSVAFRGYTGELFF.

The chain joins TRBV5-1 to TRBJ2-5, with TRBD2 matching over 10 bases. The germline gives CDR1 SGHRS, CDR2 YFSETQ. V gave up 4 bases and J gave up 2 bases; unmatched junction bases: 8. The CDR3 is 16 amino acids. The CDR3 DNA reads TGCGCCAGCAGCCCCGGGACTAGCGAATCACAAGAGACCCAGTACTTC. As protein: CASSPGTSESQETQYF.

The DNA for the CDR3 is TGTGCCAGCAATACCGGGACAGGGGGGAGCCAGCCCCAGCATTTT. This gives the protein CASNTGTGGSQPQHF. V gene TRBV2 combines with J gene TRBJ1-5; 11 bases fit TRBD1. Germline CDR1 reads SNHLY; CDR2 reads FYNNEI. The ends lost 7 bases at V and 7 bases at J; junction bases unmatched: 9. The CDR3 contains 15 residues.

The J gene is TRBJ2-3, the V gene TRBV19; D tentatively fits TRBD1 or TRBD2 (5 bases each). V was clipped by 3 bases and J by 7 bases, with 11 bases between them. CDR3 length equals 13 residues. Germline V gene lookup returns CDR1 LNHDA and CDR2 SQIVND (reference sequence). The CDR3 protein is CASSMAGTNTQYF. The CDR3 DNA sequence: TGTGCCAGTAGTATGGCAGGGACGAATACGCAGTATTTT. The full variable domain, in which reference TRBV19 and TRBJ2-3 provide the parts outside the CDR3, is DGGITQSPKYLFRKEGQNVTLSCEQNLNHDAMYWYRQDPGQGLRLIYYSQIVNDFQKGDIAEGYSVSREKKESFPLTVTSAQKNPTAFYLCASSMAGTNTQYFGPGTRLTVL.

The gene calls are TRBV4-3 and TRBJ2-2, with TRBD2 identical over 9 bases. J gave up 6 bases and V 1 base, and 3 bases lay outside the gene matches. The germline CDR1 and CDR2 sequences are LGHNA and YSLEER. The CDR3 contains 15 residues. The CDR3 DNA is TGCGCCAGCAGCCAAGTAGCGGGAGTGCCCGGGGAGCTGTTTTTT. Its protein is CASSQVAGVPGELFF.

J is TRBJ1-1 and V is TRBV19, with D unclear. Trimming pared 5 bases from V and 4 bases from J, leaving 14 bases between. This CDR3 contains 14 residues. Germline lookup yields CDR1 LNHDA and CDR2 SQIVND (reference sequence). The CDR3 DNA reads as TGTGCCAGTAGTTCCTTTGGTGTAGGCACTGAAGCTTTCTTT. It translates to CASSSFGVGTEAFF. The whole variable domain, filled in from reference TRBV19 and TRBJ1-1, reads DGGITQSPKYLFRKEGQNVTLSCEQNLNHDAMYWYRQDPGQGLRLIYYSQIVNDFQKGDIAEGYSVSREKKESFPLTVTSAQKNPTAFYLCASSSFGVGTEAFFGQGTRLTVV.

The CDR3 sequence is CASSTGGYGYTF. Written as DNA, the CDR3 is TGTGCCAGCTCTACAGGGGGCTATGGCTACACCTTC. This rearrangement joins TRBV11-2 to TRBJ1-2, with 8 bases fitting TRBD1. V dropped 8 bases and J dropped 4; count of bases not matched to a gene: 3. The CDR3 contains 12 residues. CDR1 SGHAT and CDR2 FQNNGV come from the germline V gene.

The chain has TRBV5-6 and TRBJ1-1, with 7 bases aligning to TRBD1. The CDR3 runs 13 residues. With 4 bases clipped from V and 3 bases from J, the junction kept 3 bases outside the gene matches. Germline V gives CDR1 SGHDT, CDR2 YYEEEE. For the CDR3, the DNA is TGTGCCAGCAGCGCCGACAGGGACACTGAAGCTTTCTTT. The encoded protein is CASSADRDTEAFF.